The rows below give T cell receptor beta chains drawn from one sample of a study of cytomegalovirus exposure and HLA in healthy donors. The method was immunoSEQ multiplex PCR; TCRdb's version includes in-frame clones alone and lacks a portion of them. The sample yields roughly 140,000 clones, roughly 64% seen once. The specimen sequenced was PBMCs. These TCRs come from a woman in her 30s in good health and CMV-seropositive. Each CDR3 is given with its conserved first and last residue. The order of the fields is D gene, clone size, CDR3 length, V gene, J gene, CDR3 DNA, CDR3 protein. D genes are given only for firm matches. Not all rows give a size; the values are once, few, many and, for expanded clones, a class.

.	few	14	TRBV5-6	TRBJ2-5	TGTGCCAGCAGCCCAACGGACAGTTCGGAGACCCAGTACTTC	CASSPTDSSETQYF
.	.	13	TRBV7-6	TRBJ2-7	TGTGCCAGCAGCTTAGGCCTAGGAACCGAGCAGTACTTC	CASSLGLGTEQYF
.	.	13	TRBV5-4	TRBJ2-3	TGTGCCAGCAGCTTGGCCGTCGCAGATACGCAGTATTTT	CASSLAVADTQYF
.	.	14	TRBV28	TRBJ2-1	TGTGCCAGCTCAGACGGACAATTAGACAATGAGCAGTTCTTC	CASSDGQLDNEQFF
.	.	13	TRBV7-2	TRBJ1-5	TGTGCCAGCAGCCCCACAAGTTTCGAGCCCCAGCATTTT	CASSPTSFEPQHF
TRBD1	.	14	TRBV7-2	TRBJ1-1	TGTGCCAGCAGCTTATTACAGGGGATTGCCGAAGCTTTCTTT	CASSLLQGIAEAFF
.	.	16	TRBV1	TRBJ2-7	TGCACCAGCAGCCAAGATCAAGTGGGAGGTACGGGCGAGCAGTACTTC	CTSSQDQVGGTGEQYF
.	.	12	TRBV7-6	TRBJ2-5	TGTGCCAGCAGCTTACAGGGGGAGACCCAGTACTTC	CASSLQGETQYF
.	once	14	TRBV6-1	TRBJ1-1	TGTGCCAGCACCAGAGGTTGGGAGGGGCTGAGAGCTTTCTTT	CASTRGWEGLRAFF
TRBD1	.	14	TRBV2	TRBJ1-1	TGTGCCAGCAGTGGACAGGGGCGCTGGACTGAAGCTTTCTTT	CASSGQGRWTEAFF
TRBD1	.	12	TRBV19	TRBJ1-5	TGTGCCAGCAGACAGGGAAATCAGCCCCAGCATTTT	CASRQGNQPQHF
.	.	14	TRBV19	TRBJ1-5	TGTGCCACAAGCTCACAGGGAGGCAATCAGCCCCAGCATTTT	CATSSQGGNQPQHF
.	.	14	TRBV6-5	TRBJ1-1	TGTGCCAGCAGTTGGGTACGGGGTGATACTGAAGCTTTCTTT	CASSWVRGDTEAFF
TRBD2	once	17	TRBV18	TRBJ2-1	TGTGCCAGCTCACTATACAATAGCGGGGGGGCCGAAGGCGAGCAGTTCTTC	CASSLYNSGGAEGEQFF
.	few	11	TRBV30	TRBJ2-1	TGTGCCTGGAGTCCCCGGGGTGAGCAGTTCTTC	CAWSPRGEQFF
.	.	13	TRBV10-2	TRBJ1-1	TGCGCCATTTTGACAGTTTTCAACACTGAAGCTTTCTTT	CAILTVFNTEAFF
TRBD2	.	16	TRBV4-2	TRBJ2-1	TGTGCCAGCAGCCAAGCGGGGGGGCAGGCGTACAATGAGCAGTTCTTC	CASSQAGGQAYNEQFF
.	.	13	TRBV10-3	TRBJ2-7	TGTGCCATCAGCACCGCACTATCCTACGAGCAGTACTTC	CAISTALSYEQYF
.	.	14	TRBV28	TRBJ2-7	TGTGCCAGCAGTTTAATTTCGGGGGACTACGAGCAGTACTTC	CASSLISGDYEQYF
.	.	13	TRBV2	TRBJ2-7	TGTGCCAGCAGGTACGGGGGGCTAGGCGAGCAGTACTTC	CASRYGGLGEQYF
TRBD2	.	15	TRBV6-5	TRBJ2-7	TGTGCCAGCAGTTACCAGCGGGGGAGTACCTACGAGCAGTACTTC	CASSYQRGSTYEQYF
TRBD1	.	15	TRBV5-1	TRBJ2-1	TGCGCCAGCAGCACGGGACAGGGGGCGTACAATGAGCAGTTCTTC	CASSTGQGAYNEQFF
TRBD1	.	13	TRBV29-1	TRBJ2-5	TGCAGCGTTGAGGGACAGGGGACAGAGACCCAGTACTTC	CSVEGQGTETQYF
.	few	16	TRBV14	TRBJ1-3	TGTGCCAGCAGCCATGTGCAGGGGAGTTCCGGAAACACCATATATTTT	CASSHVQGSSGNTIYF
.	.	15	TRBV7-8	TRBJ2-6	TGTGCCAGCAGAAAGCGTTGGCAGCGGGCCAACGTCCTGACTTTC	CASRKRWQRANVLTF
TRBD2	.	14	TRBV29-1	TRBJ2-1	TGCAGCGTTGGACAGCGGGGGGCCTACAATGAGCAGTTCTTC	CSVGQRGAYNEQFF
.	.	15	TRBV5-1	TRBJ2-3	TGCGCCAGCAGCTTGACTAGAAGGGCGACAGATACGCAGTATTTT	CASSLTRRATDTQYF
.	.	15	TRBV28	TRBJ2-1	TGTGCCAGCAGTTTAGGGGCGGGGAGTTACAATGAGCAGTTCTTC	CASSLGAGSYNEQFF
.	.	13	TRBV30	TRBJ2-1	TGTGCCTGGAGCCGGACTTGGTCGCCTGAGCAGTTCTTC	CAWSRTWSPEQFF
.	few	14	TRBV9	TRBJ2-1	TGTGCCAGCATTCAGTCCACCTCGGCGGGTGAGCAGTTCTTC	CASIQSTSAGEQFF
.	.	15	TRBV5-1	TRBJ1-5	TGCGCCAGCAGGCTGGGGCTGTTTAGCAATCAGCCCCAGCATTTT	CASRLGLFSNQPQHF
TRBD2	once	14	TRBV30	TRBJ2-3	TGTGCCTGGAGAGTAGGCGGGAGCGGCCATACGCAGTATTTT	CAWRVGGSGHTQYF
.	few	14	TRBV6-1	TRBJ1-5	TGTGCCAGCAGTGAAAGCCATGGCAATCAGCCCCAGCATTTT	CASSESHGNQPQHF
.	.	16	TRBV18	TRBJ2-7	TGTGCCAGCTCACCAGAGGATTCGGGGTACTCCTACGAGCAGTACTTC	CASSPEDSGYSYEQYF
.	.	13	TRBV7-2	TRBJ2-7	TGTGCCAGCAGTCGTAGCTTCTCCTACGAGCAGTACTTC	CASSRSFSYEQYF
.	few	17	TRBV21-1	TRBJ2-7	TGTGCCAGCAGCAAATCGTTCCCTCCCGGACAGAAGTACGAGCAGTACTTC	CASSKSFPPGQKYEQYF
TRBD1	few	15	TRBV4-2	TRBJ1-1	TGTGCCAGCAGCCAGGGCACGGGACAGGTAATCCCGGATCTCTTT	CASSQGTGQVIPDLF
TRBD1	.	16	TRBV5-1	TRBJ1-1	TGCGCCAGCAGCTTGGGTGGGACAGAGATGAACACTGAAGCTTTCTTT	CASSLGGTEMNTEAFF
.	once	13	TRBV11-1	TRBJ2-1	TGTGCCAGCAGCCCCGGGACCTACAATGAGCAGTTCTTC	CASSPGTYNEQFF
TRBD1	.	13	TRBV5-1	TRBJ1-1	TGCGCCAGCAGAGACAGGGTGAACACTGAAGCTTTCTTT	CASRDRVNTEAFF
.	.	15	TRBV5-6	TRBJ1-5	TGTGCCAGCAGCTTGGGAGCGTCGGGCAATCAGCCCCAGCATTTT	CASSLGASGNQPQHF
.	.	14	TRBV19	TRBJ2-2	TGTGCTTACCCAACAGGGAAGAACACCGGGGAGCTGTTTTTT	CAYPTGKNTGELFF
.	few	14	TRBV10-1	TRBJ2-5	TGCGCCAGCAGTGAATTAAGCCGCCCGGAGACCCAGTACTTC	CASSELSRPETQYF
.	.	16	TRBV5-6	TRBJ2-3	TGTGCCAGCAGCTTAATAGAGGGCGCAGGATCAGATACGCAGTGTTTT	CASSLIEGAGSDTQCF
TRBD1	.	12	TRBV6-1	TRBJ1-2	TGTGCCAGCAGTTGGACAGGGGGCGGCTACACCTTC	CASSWTGGGYTF
TRBD1	.	15	TRBV4-1	TRBJ1-2	TGCGCCAGCAGCCTCGGCAAGGGGACAGGGAAAGGCTACACCTTC	CASSLGKGTGKGYTF
.	.	15	TRBV5-1	TRBJ2-7	TGCGCCAGCCGCCGGCCGGGACTCCAGGATGGAGAGCAGTACTTC	CASRRPGLQDGEQYF